The sequence of this T cell receptor beta chain was determined in a study of cytomegalovirus exposure and HLA in healthy donors. On this clone itself: Its antigen is as yet unknown.

Study results and limitations: According to reports, the classifier identified cytomegalovirus status with high specificity and sensitivity.

13 Jbeta primers and 60 Vbeta primers were used for the PCR. Produced via immunoSEQ multiplex PCR; TCRdb's table is partial and in-frame only. The sample has approximately 100,000 clones; over 70% are singletons. The source material was PBMCs. The sequence derives from a man aged 50 to 60 in good health and CMV-seronegative.

The CDR3 DNA reads TGTGCCACCAGCAGAGTGGGGGGCGAGCAGTACTTC. Its protein product is CATSRVGGEQYF. The chain couples TRBV15 to TRBJ2-7, with D maybe TRBD2 (6 bases). Germline CDR1 LNHNV, CDR2 YYDKDF (reference sequence). The CDR3 consists of 12 residues. V lost 1 base and J lost 6, with 7 bases in between.